This passage covers 12 T cell receptor beta chains from one sample sequenced in a study of identical twins. Via MiXCR, TCRdb re-called the 5' RACE reads, giving one row per CDR3 protein. This sample has about 460,000 distinct CDR3 sequences, with approximately 15% found just once. These data were also reused for a study on yellow fever vaccine responses in identical twins.

The specimen was CD4+ T cells sorted from blood. The receptors originated from a woman younger than 30 in good health.

This clonotype was counted only a few times. The chain carries TRBV3-1 and TRBJ2-7; 9 bases are a match to TRBD1. The germline V gene has CDR1 LGHDT and CDR2 YNNKEL (reference sequence). Trimming took 5 bases from V and 7 from J; bases not matched to a gene: 9. The CDR3 sequence is 14 residues long. The CDR3 protein is CASSTGTGIGEQYF. CDR3 DNA: TGTGCCAGCAGCACCGGGACAGGGATTGGGGAGCAGTACTTC.

This chain joins TRBV12-3 or TRBV12-4 and TRBJ2-7; TRBD2 aligns across 7 bases. J gave up 5 bases and V 6 bases, and 13 bases lay outside the gene matches. The length of the CDR3 is 15 residues. The CDR3 bases are TGTGCCAGCAGCCCCAGGACGGGACTATTGAACGAGCAGTACTTC. Translating it yields CASSPRTGLLNEQYF.

The chain recombines TRBV28 with TRBJ2-2; D may be TRBD1 (6 bases). CDR3 length: 16 residues. V lost 5 bases and J lost 0, with 13 bases in between. Per the germline V gene, CDR1 is MDHEN and CDR2 is SYDVKM. The CDR3 loop is CASSVGAPTNTGELFF. The CDR3 DNA follows: TGTGCCAGCAGTGTGGGGGCCCCGACGAACACCGGGGAGCTGTTTTTT.

J is TRBJ2-1 and V is TRBV7-2; maybe TRBD2 (6 bases). V was pared by 2 bases and J by 6 bases, with 11 bases between. Germline V gene lookup returns CDR1 SGHTA and CDR2 FQGNSA. This CDR3 has 14 residues. The CDR3 DNA reads as TGTGCCAGCAGCTTAACACGGGGGATCAATGAGCAGTTCTTC. Protein product: CASSLTRGINEQFF. Combining the CDR3 with reference TRBV7-2 and TRBJ2-1 gives the whole variable domain GAGVSQSPSNKVTEKGKDVELRCDPISGHTALYWYRQSLGQGLEFLIYFQGNSAPDKSGLPSDRFSAERTGGSVSTLTIQRTQQEDSAVYLCASSLTRGINEQFFGPGTRLTVL.

The chain uses TRBV10-3 and TRBJ2-5; 10 bases align to TRBD2. Germline lookup yields CDR1 ENHRY and CDR2 SYGVKD. V lost 5 bases, J lost 5 bases, and 8 bases stayed unmatched. The CDR3 runs to 15 residues. CDR3 in DNA: TGTGCCATCAGTTCTCTAGCGGGAGTACGGGAGACCCAGTACTTC. Protein sequence: CAISSLAGVRETQYF.

The gene calls are TRBV30 and TRBJ1-1, with D perhaps TRBD1 (5 bases). The V end lost 3 bases, the J end lost 2 bases, and 10 bases lay between the germline ends. CDR1 and CDR2 from the germline V gene are GTSNPN and SVGIG (reference sequence). This CDR3 has 13 residues. Written as DNA, the CDR3 is TGTGCCTGGAGAACAGGCACAAACACTGAAGCTTTCTTT. Its protein product is CAWRTGTNTEAFF.

The chain combines TRBV20-1 with TRBJ2-1; D is unresolved. V was trimmed by 6 bases and J by 4 bases, leaving 16 bases between them. There are 14 residues in the CDR3. The germline gives CDR1 DFQATT, CDR2 SNEGSKA (reference sequence). The CDR3 reads CSAQKAATYNEQFF. The CDR3 bases are TGCAGTGCCCAGAAGGCGGCGACGTACAATGAGCAGTTCTTC.

A few counts support this clonotype. V usage is TRBV20-1 and J usage is TRBJ1-1; tentatively, D is TRBD1 (6 bases). Germline V gene lookup returns CDR1 DFQATT and CDR2 SNEGSKA (reference sequence). CDR3 length equals 17 residues. The V gene lost 6 bases and the J gene lost 5 bases, with 28 bases spanning the gap. Written as DNA, the CDR3 is TGCAGTGCCACCCTGGGCGAACAGGGTTTATTTCAGACTGAAGCTTTCTTT. Translating it yields CSATLGEQGLFQTEAFF.

This clonotype has a count of ten or more. The J gene is TRBJ2-1, the V gene TRBV6-2 or TRBV6-3; 16 bases line up with TRBD2. V dropped 0 bases and J dropped 10; count of bases not matched to a gene: 15. CDR3 length: 20 amino acids. Looked up from germline, CDR1 is MNHEY and CDR2 is SVGEGT. In DNA, the CDR3 is TGTGCCAGCAGTTACTCTCAGGGACTAGCGGGAGGGCCGCAAAGTTTCGAGCAGTTCTTC. Protein: CASSYSQGLAGGPQSFEQFF.

V is TRBV28 and J is TRBJ2-7; TRBD1 agrees at 9 bases. Unmatched junction bases numbered 8, after V lost 5 bases and J lost 0 bases. CDR1 is MDHEN, CDR2 SYDVKM, per germline. The CDR3 contains 16 residues. This chain's CDR3 is CASSSPGTGSSYEQYF. Here the CDR3 DNA reads TGTGCCAGCAGTAGCCCCGGGACAGGGAGCTCCTACGAGCAGTACTTC.

This CDR3 reads CASSQDADNEQFF. CDR3 bases: TGCGCCAGCAGCCAAGATGCGGACAATGAGCAGTTCTTC. The chain employs TRBV4-3 and TRBJ2-1, with D hard to call. The CDR3 is 13 residues long. Germline-derived CDR1 and CDR2 are LGHNA and YSLEER. The germline V and J ends were trimmed by 0 bases and 5 bases, with 5 bases remaining between them.

V and J are TRBV6-1 and TRBJ2-2; TRBD2 might be the D (5 bases). From germline, CDR1 is MNHNS and CDR2 SASEGT. The CDR3 is 16 amino acids. V dropped 6 bases and J dropped 0 bases, with 14 bases sitting between them. CDR3 DNA: TGTGCCAGCAGGGGTCTGAGCGGTGCGAACACCGGGGAGCTGTTTTTT. It is translated as CASRGLSGANTGELFF.